One and the same sample provided the 24 T cell receptor beta chains below, sequenced in a study of shared clonotypes between healthy human individuals. Clones were read by immunoSEQ multiplex PCR, and TCRdb kept only the in-frame ones, dropping some. The sample includes 2 million to 2.5 million clones, approximately 95% seen only once; the top ten take 0.13%. Sequenced material: naive CD4+ T cells sorted from blood. Stated subset: CD45RA+ positively selected. Source of these receptors: a man between 18 and 29 years old in good health.

The gene calls are TRBV30 and TRBJ1-5, with D possibly TRBD1 on 5 matching bases. This CDR3 region has 15 residues. The germline V gene encodes CDR1 GTSNPN and CDR2 SVGIG (reference sequence). The ends were cut back, 0 bases at V and 2 bases at J, with 11 bases in the middle. The CDR3 protein is CAWSVQARGNQPQHF. Here the CDR3 DNA reads TGTGCCTGGAGTGTACAGGCTCGCGGCAATCAGCCCCAGCATTTT.

This rearrangement joins TRBV27 to TRBJ2-7; a possible D gene is TRBD1 (6 bases). This CDR3 region has 18 residues. The ends were cut back, 2 bases at V and 1 base at J, with 21 bases in the middle. Germline V gives CDR1 MNHEY, CDR2 SMNVEV (reference sequence). CDR3 coding DNA: TGTGCCAGCAGTTTAGGCGCCCGATTGCAGGGGAAGTCCTACGAGCAGTACTTC. Protein product: CASSLGARLQGKSYEQYF.

The chain carries TRBV6-5 and TRBJ2-5, with D unclear. The CDR3 has 15 amino acids. Looked up from germline, CDR1 is MNHEY and CDR2 is SVGAGI. V lost 2 bases and J 5 bases, leaving 15 bases between the germline ends. CDR3 in DNA: TGTGCCAGCAGTTACAGTCGGGCCTCGGTGGAGACCCAGTACTTC. Amino acid sequence: CASSYSRASVETQYF.

V usage is TRBV5-1 and J usage is TRBJ2-3; TRBD2 aligns across 7 bases. CDR1 is SGHRS, CDR2 YFSETQ, per germline. V trimming: 4 bases; J trimming: 2 bases; junction bases outside the gene matches: 7. This CDR3 is built from 15 residues. CDR3 DNA: TGCGCCAGCAGCATGGCCCTAGCGGTCACAGATACGCAGTATTTT. Encoded protein: CASSMALAVTDTQYF.

In this sample, this clone turned up once. The chain carries TRBV6-5 and TRBJ1-2, with D possibly matching TRBD1 (5 bases). From germline, CDR1 is MNHEY and CDR2 SVGAGI. The CDR3 loop spans 13 amino acids. The germline V and J ends were trimmed by 10 bases and 4 bases, with 16 bases remaining between them. CDR3 loop: CAITHGDSYGYTF. In nucleotides, the CDR3 is TGTGCCATCACACACGGGGACTCCTATGGCTACACCTTC.

This chain connects TRBV5-1 to TRBJ1-2; TRBD1 agrees at 7 bases. V was clipped by 0 bases and J by 4 bases; unmatched bases: 3. The CDR3 consists of 14 residues. Germline V CDR1 and CDR2: SGHRS, YFSETQ. CDR3 sequence: CASSLGGQLYGYTF. CDR3 coding DNA: TGCGCCAGCAGCTTGGGGGGACAGCTCTATGGCTACACCTTC.

The chain's CDR3 is CASSESGKENTIYF. CDR3 nucleotide sequence: TGCGCCAGCAGTGAGTCGGGGAAGGAAAACACCATATATTTT. The rearrangement joins TRBV10-2 to TRBJ1-3; D not certain. The germline V gene encodes CDR1 WSHSY and CDR2 SAAADI. The CDR3 is made up of 14 amino acids. Trimming cost V 0 bases and J 6 bases, with 9 bases left between them.

The rearrangement joins TRBV5-1 to TRBJ2-4; possible D gene TRBD1, 5 bases. Germline V gives CDR1 SGHRS, CDR2 YFSETQ. Trimming took off 0 bases at V and 1 base at J, with 17 bases between the two ends. This CDR3 has 18 residues. Written as DNA, the CDR3 is TGCGCCAGCAGCTTGGTTCAGGGAACGCTGTCGGCCAAAAACATTCAGTACTTC. Translated, it gives CASSLVQGTLSAKNIQYF.

V and J are TRBV6-5 and TRBJ1-1; maybe TRBD1 (6 bases). Germline CDR1 and CDR2: MNHEY and SVGAGI. CDR3 length: 13 residues. Trimming took off 6 bases at V and 4 bases at J, with 12 bases between the two ends. CDR3 in amino acids: CASRGGPGTEAFF. DNA for the CDR3: TGTGCCAGCAGAGGGGGGCCGGGCACTGAAGCTTTCTTT.

The chain is built from TRBV18 and TRBJ2-7; possible D gene TRBD2, 6 bases. The CDR3 loop spans 15 amino acids. Germline assignment: CDR1 KGHSH and CDR2 LQKENI. V was clipped by 5 bases and J by 3 bases, with 17 bases between them. CDR3 sequence (DNA): TGTGCCAGCTCATCTGTTCTGGGGGAGGTCTACGAGCAGTACTTC. The encoded protein is CASSSVLGEVYEQYF.

Turning to this clone: The sample has other DNA sequences that encode this CDR3 too. V and J are TRBV5-1 and TRBJ1-3; TRBD1 might be the D (5 bases). Per germline, CDR1 SGHRS and CDR2 YFSETQ. The V and J ends lost 0 bases and 1 base respectively, with 5 bases between them. There are 14 residues in the CDR3. The CDR3 coding sequence is TGCGCCAGCAGCTTGGAGGGGTCTGGAAACACCATATATTTT. Translation gives CASSLEGSGNTIYF. Together with reference TRBV5-1 and TRBJ1-3, the CDR3 gives the full variable domain: KAGVTQTPRYLIKTRGQQVTLSCSPISGHRSVSWYQQTPGQGLQFLFEYFSETQRNKGNFPGRFSGRQFSNSRSEMNVSTLELGDSALYLCASSLEGSGNTIYFGEGSWLTVV.

Note on this clone: A read error may be the cause here, since a much bigger clone is one base away. The same CDR3 also results from other DNA sequences found in this sample. This chain uses TRBV9 with TRBJ2-7, with TRBD1 as a possible D gene (6 bases). Between the trimmed V and J ends, which lost 5 bases and 6 bases, there was a span of 21 bases. The length of the CDR3 is 15 residues. Germline assignment: CDR1 SGDLS and CDR2 YYNGEE. The CDR3 bases are TGTGCCAGCAGTGCCGCACAGGGTATGTCTGGCGAGCAGTACTTC. Its translation: CASSAAQGMSGEQYF.

V is TRBV7-9 and J is TRBJ2-2; TRBD1 agrees at 9 bases. V lost 5 bases to trimming and J lost 4 bases; unmatched junction nucleotides: 5. The germline V gene has CDR1 SEHNR and CDR2 FQNEAQ (reference sequence). This CDR3 has 15 amino acids. CDR3 nucleotides: TGTGCCAGCAGCCCGGGACAGGGCCTCACCGGGGAGCTGTTTTTT. This codes for CASSPGQGLTGELFF.

The rearrangement joins TRBV6-6 to TRBJ1-6; the D is unclear. The CDR3 covers 13 residues. The V end was cut by 8 bases, the J end by 6 bases, with 11 bases between. CDR1 MNHNY and CDR2 SVGAGI come from the germline V gene (reference sequence). CDR3 DNA sequence: TGTGCCAGCGTACAGATATTTAATTCACCCCTCCACTTT. It translates to CASVQIFNSPLHF.

The genes are TRBV6-5 and TRBJ2-4; D perhaps matches TRBD2 (5 bases). V lost 6 bases, J lost 0 bases, and 12 bases lay in between. CDR1 and CDR2 (germline): MNHEY, SVGAGI. The CDR3 is made up of 15 amino acids. Written as DNA, the CDR3 is TGTGCCAGCAGGGCGGGTGACCTAGCCAAAAACATTCAGTACTTC. It encodes CASRAGDLAKNIQYF.

The genes are TRBV6-6 and TRBJ2-3, with D perhaps matching TRBD1 or TRBD2 (6 bases each). CDR1 is MNHNY, CDR2 SVGAGI, per germline (reference sequence). Trimming cost V 8 bases and J 3 bases, with 15 bases left between them. This CDR3 is 14 amino acids long. The CDR3 DNA reads TGTGCCAGCTGCCGGGAAGGGGGGACAGATACGCAGTATTTT. Translation gives CASCREGGTDTQYF.

V and J are TRBV23-1 and TRBJ1-6; 7 bases are a match to TRBD1. TRBV23-1 is placed among ORFs of uncertain function. The junction had 2 bases not matched to a gene; V was cut back by 2 bases and J by 7 bases. The CDR3 totals 14 residues. The CDR3 nucleotides read TGCGCCAGCAGTCAAGAGGACAGGAATTCACCCCTCCACTTT. This codes for CASSQEDRNSPLHF.

The chain is built from TRBV6-5 and TRBJ1-1; weak D call: TRBD1 (6 bases). Germline assignment: CDR1 MNHEY and CDR2 SVGAGI. This CDR3 comprises 15 residues. V was pared by 5 bases and J by 0 bases, with 13 bases between. The CDR3 sequence is CASSKTGHMNTEAFF. The CDR3, as DNA: TGTGCCAGCAGTAAAACGGGACACATGAACACTGAAGCTTTCTTT.

The V call is TRBV30, the J call TRBJ2-7; the match to TRBD1 covers 8 bases. The germline V gene encodes CDR1 GTSNPN and CDR2 SVGIG (reference sequence). The CDR3 covers 16 residues. The trim removed 2 bases at V and 1 base at J, leaving 10 bases unmatched. The CDR3 protein is CAWSLSGGQWSYEQYF. In nucleotides, the CDR3 is TGTGCCTGGAGTCTGTCAGGGGGCCAGTGGTCCTACGAGCAGTACTTC.

The chain recombines TRBV15 with TRBJ2-7; D is uncertain. The CDR3 consists of 15 residues. Per the germline V gene, CDR1 is LNHNV and CDR2 is YYDKDF (reference sequence). Trimming took off 0 bases at V and 0 bases at J, with 9 bases between the two ends. The CDR3 region is CATSRDRASSYEQYF. CDR3 sequence (DNA): TGTGCCACCAGCAGAGATCGGGCTAGCTCCTACGAGCAGTACTTC.

The table lists this clone with a count of one. The sample contains more than one DNA sequence encoding this CDR3. The V gene is TRBV7-9, the J gene TRBJ2-2; D possibly uses TRBD1 or TRBD2 (5 bases each). Germline CDR1 SEHNR, CDR2 FQNEAQ (reference sequence). With 4 bases removed from V and 0 bases from J, the gap between germline ends came to 9 bases. This CDR3 has 15 residues. The CDR3 coding sequence is TGTGCCAGCAGCTACGGGACCGCGAACACCGGGGAGCTGTTTTTT. Translation gives CASSYGTANTGELFF.

This clone appeared a few times. CDR3 sequence reads: CSASTTQAFF. The DNA for the CDR3 is TGCAGTGCTTCTACAACGCAAGCTTTCTTT. The chain recombines TRBV20-1 with TRBJ1-1, with D unresolved. Trimming pared 5 bases from V and 9 bases from J, leaving 10 bases between. Germline loops: CDR1 DFQATT, CDR2 SNEGSKA (reference sequence). This CDR3 is 10 amino acids long.

This clone was picked up one time. This sequence joins TRBV25-1 and TRBJ1-4; a weak D match, TRBD1 (5 bases). The CDR3 spans 15 residues. With 1 base removed from V and 6 bases from J, the gap between germline ends came to 12 bases. Per germline, CDR1 MGHDK and CDR2 SYGVNS. In DNA form, the CDR3 reads TGTGCCAGCAGTGAATTGGGAATGGGGGATGAAAAACTGTTTTTT. Translation gives CASSELGMGDEKLFF.

The chain uses TRBV6-1 and TRBJ1-1, with D possibly being TRBD1 (5 bases). Looked up from germline, CDR1 is MNHNS and CDR2 is SASEGT. This CDR3 has 13 amino acids. V dropped 4 bases and J dropped 1 base, with 7 bases sitting between them. The CDR3: CASSAGENTEAFF. The CDR3 nucleotides read TGTGCCAGCAGTGCGGGGGAGAACACTGAAGCTTTCTTT.